Below, one T cell receptor beta chain is given with its context. The antigen is not known. Germline and genes: mouse. From the germline J gene comes the end of the CDR3, since the read stops 1 residue before it. TCRdb's table, derived via immunoSEQ multiplex PCR, lists solely in-frame clones and lacks some. The sample holds about 4,200 clones; around half are singletons and the top ten take 8.4%. The data belong to a study of tissue T cells after allogeneic stem cell transplantation. Germline CDR1 is LGHNA and CDR2 is YSYQKL. The CDR3 covers 15 residues. The trim removed 0 bases at V and 4 bases at J, leaving 1 base unmatched. Sample time point: mouse harvest day 7 after allogeneic transplant. Mouse grafts combined 10^7 T-cell-depleted bone marrow cells with 10^6 splenic CD5+ T cells. Study observations and caveats: Motif-based clustering found tissue-specific repertoire signatures shared across patients, though few clones were shared.

Material for sequencing was lymph node tissue. This clonotype was obtained from a female BALB/c mouse given C57BL/6 T cells with graft-versus-host disease after an allogeneic hematopoietic cell transplant. This sequence joins TRBV2 and TRBJ1-4; 8 bases map to TRBD1. CDR3 bases read: TGTGCCAGCAGCCAAGAAGGACAGGGCAACGAAAGATTATTT. Its protein is CASSQEGQGNERLF. The entire CDR3 is CASSQEGQGNERLFF.